This passage covers 21 T cell receptor beta chains from one sample sequenced in a study of T cells after yellow fever vaccination. TCRdb redid the calling of the 5' RACE reads with MiXCR, one entry per CDR3 protein. The table shows 70,000 or so distinct CDR3 sequences, with 7.3% occurring only once. This specimen consisted of CD8+ T cells sorted from PBMCs, obtained approximately 11 days after the first yellow fever vaccination. Receptor source: a man younger than 30 who received the YFV17D yellow fever vaccine.

In this sample, this clonotype turned up many times. This chain links TRBV6-6 with TRBJ2-7; either TRBD1 or TRBD2 may supply D (5 bases each). Germline CDR1 reads MNHNY; CDR2 reads SVGAGI (reference sequence). Trimming cost V 8 bases and J 3 bases, with 11 bases left between them. The CDR3 is 12 amino acids. This CDR3 reads CASGDLYYEQYF. The CDR3, as DNA: TGTGCCAGCGGGGACCTATACTACGAGCAGTACTTC.

This clonotype was detected many times. The chain links TRBV6-5 to TRBJ1-6; 7 positions match TRBD1. Germline-derived CDR1 and CDR2 are MNHEY and SVGAGI. The CDR3 runs 16 residues. Unmatched junction bases numbered 6, after V lost 4 bases and J lost 3 bases. The CDR3 DNA follows: TGTGCCAGCAGTTTCGGACAGGACCACTATAATTCACCCCTCCACTTT. As protein: CASSFGQDHYNSPLHF.

This clonotype was seen at least ten times. This rearrangement joins TRBV4-2 to TRBJ2-5, with 11 bases matching TRBD2. The CDR3 spans 16 residues. V lost 5 bases to trimming and J lost 0 bases; unmatched junction nucleotides: 5. Germline V gene lookup returns CDR1 LGHNA and CDR2 YNFKEQ. CDR3 nucleotide sequence: TGTGCCAGCAGCACGCCGGGACTAGCGGACCAAGAGACCCAGTACTTC. It translates to CASSTPGLADQETQYF.

This clonotype was detected ten times or more. One end of the junction varies from germline; a read error may be responsible. The gene calls are TRBV7-6 and TRBJ2-1; tentative D call: TRBD1 (6 bases). Germline loops: CDR1 SGHVS, CDR2 FNYEAQ. This CDR3 is 15 amino acids long. CDR3 in amino acids: CASRLGAGDLDEQFF. In DNA, the CDR3 is TGTGCCAGCAGATTAGGGGCAGGGGATTTGGATGAGCAGTTCTTC. The variable domain in full, completed from reference TRBV7-6 and TRBJ2-1, reads GAGVSQSPRYKVTKRGQDVALRCDPISGHVSLYWYRQALGQGPEFLTYFNYEAQQDKSGLPNDRFSAERPEGSISTLTIQRTEQRDSAMYRCASRLGAGDLDEQFFGPGTRLTVL.

This clonotype came up many times. The chain carries TRBV9 and TRBJ2-5; 7 bases align to TRBD2. Germline-derived CDR1 and CDR2 are SGDLS and YYNGEE. This CDR3 has 15 residues. The J segment lost 5 bases and the V segment lost 3 bases, leaving 10 bases of the junction unmatched. CDR3 protein: CASSASGVAAETQYF. Here the CDR3 DNA reads TGTGCCAGCAGCGCCAGCGGGGTGGCAGCCGAGACCCAGTACTTC.

This clonotype occurred many times. The V gene is TRBV7-9, the J gene TRBJ2-3, with D possibly being TRBD2 (6 bases). The CDR3 spans 13 residues. The germline V and J ends were trimmed by 5 bases and 6 bases, with 12 bases remaining between them. Germline V lookup: CDR1 SEHNR, CDR2 FQNEAQ (reference sequence). CDR3: CASSVREADTQYF. In nucleotides, the CDR3 is TGTGCCAGCAGCGTCAGGGAGGCGGATACGCAGTATTTT. Drawing the rest from reference TRBV7-9 and TRBJ2-3, the complete variable domain is DTGVSQNPRHKITKRGQNVTFRCDPISEHNRLYWYRQTLGQGPEFLTYFQNEAQLEKSRLLSDRFSAERPKGSFSTLEIQRTEQGDSAMYLCASSVREADTQYFGPGTRLTVL.

In its sample, this clonotype was seen many times. This rearrangement joins TRBV6-1 to TRBJ2-1; 12 nucleotides agree with TRBD2. The CDR3 totals 15 residues. The germline V gene has CDR1 MNHNS and CDR2 SASEGT. The V gene end was trimmed by 5 bases and the J gene end by 9 bases; junction bases not matched to a gene: 8. The DNA of the CDR3 is TGTGCCAGCAGTCCCCCTAGCGGGGGGGCATCTGAGCAGTTCTTC. It translates to CASSPPSGGASEQFF.

This clonotype was observed at least ten times. The rearrangement uses TRBV7-9 and TRBJ2-2; tentatively, D is TRBD1 (6 bases). V dropped 5 bases and J dropped 6 bases, with 10 bases sitting between them. There are 13 residues in the CDR3. In germline, CDR1 is SEHNR, CDR2 FQNEAQ (reference sequence). The CDR3 protein is CASSHREAGELFF. CDR3 nucleotides: TGTGCCAGCAGCCACAGGGAAGCCGGGGAGCTGTTTTTT.

This clonotype was observed a handful of times. This chain joins TRBV27 and TRBJ2-3, with 11 bases identical to TRBD2. CDR1 is MNHEY and CDR2 is SMNVEV in the germline V gene (reference sequence). V gave up 6 bases and J gave up 3 bases; unmatched junction bases: 5. This CDR3 has 15 amino acids. The CDR3 loop is CASRALAGGTDTQYF. CDR3 coding DNA: TGTGCCAGCAGGGCCCTAGCGGGGGGTACAGATACGCAGTATTTT.

This clonotype came up a few times. This chain uses TRBV7-9 with TRBJ2-7, with a weak D call TRBD1 (6 bases). The V end lost 4 bases, the J end lost 3 bases, and 10 bases lay between the germline ends. This CDR3 is built from 13 residues. Germline loops: CDR1 SEHNR, CDR2 FQNEAQ (reference sequence). CDR3 coding DNA: TGTGCCAGCAGCTCGACAGGACACTACGAGCAGTACGTC. Translating gives CASSSTGHYEQYV.

This clonotype was seen repeatedly, ten times or more. V and J are TRBV2 and TRBJ2-4; D remains ambiguous. Germline CDR1 and CDR2: SNHLY and FYNNEI. Trimming took 5 bases from V and 1 from J, leaving 18 bases between them. The CDR3 sequence is 17 residues long. The CDR3 DNA reads TGTGCCAGCAGTTTCTACCTGACCCCGTCCGCCAAAAACATTCAGTACTTC. It translates to CASSFYLTPSAKNIQYF. Using reference TRBV2 and TRBJ2-4 for the parts outside the CDR3, the full variable domain is EPEVTQTPSHQVTQMGQEVILRCVPISNHLYFYWYRQILGQKVEFLVSFYNNEISEKSEIFDDQFSVERPDGSNFTLKIRSTKLEDSAMYFCASSFYLTPSAKNIQYFGAGTRLSVL.

At least ten counts were recorded for this clonotype. This chain links TRBV21-1 with TRBJ2-6; the table's D call of TRBD2 was not tested on the DNA. TRBV21-1 is recorded as a pseudogene. The CDR3 consists of 18 residues. The CDR3 loop is CASRFGGSLASGANVLTF. The CDR3 nucleotides read TGTGCCAGCAGGTTTGGGGGTAGTCTCGCCTCTGGGGCCAACGTCCTGACTTTC.

This clonotype showed up many times. CDR3 coding DNA: TGTGCCAGCAGCTGGGGACTGGGCACCGGGGAGCTGTTTTTT. This translates into CASSWGLGTGELFF. V gene TRBV7-2 combines with J gene TRBJ2-2; possibly TRBD2 for D (6 bases). The CDR3 covers 14 residues. The germline V gene has CDR1 SGHTA and CDR2 FQGNSA. V shed 4 bases and J shed 4 bases, with 10 bases lying between them.

The chain links TRBV9 to TRBJ2-7, with D perhaps TRBD2 (7 bases). Trimming took 4 bases from V and 2 from J, leaving 13 bases between them. Germline loops: CDR1 SGDLS, CDR2 YYNGEE. The CDR3 consists of 14 residues. The CDR3 nucleotides read TGTGCCAGCAGCAGAGGGGGGGAACCCTACGAGCAGTACTTC. Translated: CASSRGGEPYEQYF.

This clonotype was observed at least ten times. The chain links TRBV4-3 to TRBJ1-5; D is uncertain. Trimming took 0 bases from V and 7 from J, leaving 13 bases between them. Per germline, CDR1 LGHNA and CDR2 YSLEER. This CDR3 comprises 15 residues. For the CDR3, the DNA is TGCGCCAGCAGCCAAGATGGCGGAGAAGGACAGCCCCAGCATTTT. Protein: CASSQDGGEGQPQHF.

This chain connects TRBV28 to TRBJ1-1; D may be TRBD1 (5 bases). V lost 3 bases, J lost 4 bases, and 18 bases lay in between. The CDR3 is made up of 16 amino acids. The germline CDR1 and CDR2 sequences are MDHEN and SYDVKM. The CDR3 is CASSFLGTPDGTEAFF. CDR3 in DNA: TGTGCCAGCAGTTTCCTAGGGACCCCGGACGGCACTGAAGCTTTCTTT.

Many counts were recorded for this clonotype. The V call is TRBV20-1, the J call TRBJ2-4; a weak D match, TRBD2 (6 bases). The CDR3 totals 15 residues. V was trimmed by 2 bases and J by 0 bases, leaving 11 bases between them. Germline CDR1 is DFQATT and CDR2 is SNEGSKA (reference sequence). CDR3 protein: CSARMGGRAKNIQYF. DNA of the CDR3: TGCAGTGCTAGAATGGGGGGTCGAGCCAAAAACATTCAGTACTTC.

The chain links TRBV7-8 to TRBJ2-2, with D perhaps matching TRBD2 (5 bases). The CDR3 length is 15 residues. From germline, CDR1 is SGHVS and CDR2 FQNEAQ. The germline V and J ends were trimmed by 5 bases and 0 bases, with 10 bases remaining between them. DNA of the CDR3: TGTGCCAGCAGCAAGCCCGGGACGAACACCGGGGAGCTGTTTTTT. Amino acids: CASSKPGTNTGELFF.

This clonotype was observed at least ten times. The rearrangement uses TRBV12-3 or TRBV12-4 and TRBJ2-1; 8 nucleotides align to TRBD2. V lost 7 bases to trimming and J lost 7 bases; unmatched junction nucleotides: 12. CDR3 size: 15 residues. CDR3 nucleotides: TGTGCCAGCACCCCCCCGCGGGGGGAAGGTAATGAGCAGTTCTTC. It is translated as CASTPPRGEGNEQFF.

This clonotype was detected ten times or more. The chain links TRBV20-1 to TRBJ2-2; 7 nucleotides agree with TRBD1. Germline-derived CDR1 and CDR2 are DFQATT and SNEGSKA (reference sequence). V gave up 1 base and J gave up 5 bases; unmatched junction bases: 1. The CDR3 sequence is 13 residues long. CDR3 region: CSARAQGTGELFF. In DNA, the CDR3 is TGCAGTGCTAGAGCACAGGGGACCGGGGAGCTGTTTTTT.

Ten or more counts support this clonotype. V and J are TRBV28 and TRBJ2-5; 11 bases align to TRBD1. Germline values: CDR1 MDHEN, CDR2 SYDVKM. The CDR3 totals 15 residues. Trimming cost V 4 bases and J 3 bases; bases outside gene matches: 4. In nucleotides, the CDR3 is TGTGCCAGCAGTTACCGGGACAGGGGGAAAGAGACCCAGTACTTC. The encoded protein is CASSYRDRGKETQYF.